This TCR beta chain derives from a study of cytomegalovirus exposure and HLA in healthy donors. The CDR3 consists of 16 residues. V was cut by 5 bases and J by 0 bases, with 13 bases left in between. CDR1 is SGHVS and CDR2 is FNYEAQ in the germline V gene. Study conclusions and caveats: The study found most TCR sequences rare, yet found some public TCRs in many donors.

In regard to this clone: No antigen is known for it.

TCRdb's copy holds only in-frame clones and misses some; the assay was immunoSEQ multiplex PCR. The sample contains approximately 260,000 clones, around 85% of which appear only once. Sequenced input: PBMCs. The sequence was obtained from a woman aged 25 to 45 in good health and CMV-seropositive. The chain carries TRBV7-6 and TRBJ1-4, with D possibly matching TRBD1 (5 bases). CDR3 coding DNA: TGTGCCAGCAGCCCCGACAGAGCCGCAACTAATGAAAAACTGTTTTTT. Translated: CASSPDRAATNEKLFF.